This T cell receptor beta chain derives from a study of cytomegalovirus exposure and HLA in healthy donors. Points from the study as a whole: Later work found that TCR association rates differed between HLA loci; DRB1 had the most and HLA-C the fewest. The authors confirmed in vitro that three CMV-associated chains were specific for CMV antigens.

Germline CDR1 reads MNHNS; CDR2 reads SASEGT. The CDR3 runs to 13 residues. The V end lost 9 bases, the J end lost 4 bases, and 13 bases lay between the germline ends. A multiplex PCR was run with 60 Vbeta primers and 13 Jbeta primers. Original analysis: Later, an analysis found 80 million or so unique TCR beta chains, and 9.5 million to 12 million of these were shared. Sequenced by immunoSEQ multiplex PCR; TCRdb stores in-frame clones only, minus some. The V and J calls and clone size were taken over from that table, and D and trimming were inferred from the DNA. In the table there are 100,000 or so clones, about four fifths of which are singletons. Only a few counts were recorded for this clone. Antigen specificity is unknown.

The rearrangement links TRBV6-1 to TRBJ1-5; D might be TRBD1 (6 bases). The sequencing sample was made of PBMCs. This TCR derives from a man under 40 in good health and CMV-seronegative. CDR3 residues: CASSPRGNQPQHF. In nucleotides, the CDR3 is TGTGCCAGTTCCCCCAGGGGTAATCAGCCCCAGCATTTT.